A selection of T cell receptor beta chains follows, all from one sample in a study of Ad26.COV2.S vaccination and SARS-CoV-2 variants. The method was immunoSEQ multiplex PCR; TCRdb's version includes in-frame clones alone and lacks a portion of them. The sample yields 440,000 or so clones, about nine tenths seen once. Sequencing was performed on peripheral blood, taken in a trial of Ad26.COV2.S vaccine versus placebo. These receptors originate from a person between 18 and 59 years old who received the Ad26.COV2.S COVID-19 vaccine or a placebo. The CDR3 runs from the conserved cysteine through the conserved F or W. The D gene is left open where the match is weak. A clone size is listed for some rows: how often the clone was seen (once, few, many), or a class if it is expanded.

J gene | D gene | clone size | V gene | CDR3 DNA | CDR3 protein
TRBJ1-5 | - | - | TRBV27 | TGTGCCAGCAGTTTATCGGGAGTGGAGAATCAGCCCCAGCATTTT | CASSLSGVENQPQHF
TRBJ2-1 | TRBD2 | once | TRBV5-1 | TGCGCCAGCAGCTTGGTTGGCGGGGGGGAATTGGGTGAGCAGTTCTTC | CASSLVGGGELGEQFF
TRBJ2-1 | - | - | TRBV6-5 | TGTGCCACGGTGAAGGGGGGAAGCAATGAGCAGTTCTTC | CATVKGGSNEQFF
TRBJ2-7 | - | - | TRBV3-1/TRBV3-2 | TGTGCCAGCAGCCAAGCCGGGGCATCCTACGAGCAGTACTTC | CASSQAGASYEQYF
TRBJ2-1 | - | - | TRBV18 | TGTGCCAGCTCACTTAACTACAATGAGCAGTTCTTC | CASSLNYNEQFF
TRBJ1-6 | TRBD1 | few | TRBV6-5 | TGTGCCAGCACACAGGGGACGGCTAATTCACCCCTCCACTTT | CASTQGTANSPLHF
TRBJ2-1 | TRBD2 | - | TRBV7-8 | TGTGCCAGCAGTGCCTACGGGGGGGGGCACTCCTACAATGAGCAGTTCTTC | CASSAYGGGHSYNEQFF
TRBJ2-5 | TRBD1 | - | TRBV6-2/TRBV6-3 | TGTGCCAGCAGTTACGCAGGGGGTAAAGAGACCCAGTACTTC | CASSYAGGKETQYF
TRBJ2-7 | TRBD1 | - | TRBV6-5 | TGTGCCAGCAGTATACAGGGGTTGGACGAGCAGTACTTC | CASSIQGLDEQYF
TRBJ1-4 | - | once | TRBV6-5 | TGTGCCAGCAGACAGGGAAGTGAAAAACTGTTTTTT | CASRQGSEKLFF
TRBJ2-7 | TRBD1 | - | TRBV27 | TGTGCCAGCAGCCACACAGGGGGCACCTACGAGCAGTACTTC | CASSHTGGTYEQYF
TRBJ2-3 | - | - | TRBV10-3 | TGTGCCATCAGTGAGTCGGGGTTAGCGATAGATACGCAGTATTTT | CAISESGLAIDTQYF
TRBJ1-1 | TRBD1 | - | TRBV6-2/TRBV6-3 | TGTGCCAGCAGTTACCGGGACAGGTTACCGAACACTGAAGCTTTCTTT | CASSYRDRLPNTEAFF
TRBJ2-1 | TRBD2 | - | TRBV3-1/TRBV3-2 | TGTGCCAGCAGCCAAGTACAGCGGGGGGGCCTTTATGAGCAGTTCTTC | CASSQVQRGGLYEQFF
TRBJ1-3 | - | - | TRBV6-5 | TGTGCCAGCAAGCAGGGATTTGGAAACACCATATATTTT | CASKQGFGNTIYF
TRBJ2-5 | - | - | TRBV6-5 | TGTGCCAGCAGTTACTCGTTCACCAGGGAGGAGACCCAGTACTTC | CASSYSFTREETQYF
TRBJ1-3 | TRBD1 | - | TRBV5-6 | TGTGCCAGCAGCTTGGGGACAGGCTCCTACACCATATATTTT | CASSLGTGSYTIYF
TRBJ2-7 | - | - | TRBV24-1 | TGTGCCACCAGTGATTTGAATGGGACCGATATCTACGAGCAGTACTTC | CATSDLNGTDIYEQYF
TRBJ1-1 | TRBD1 | - | TRBV7-9 | TGTGCCAGCAGCTTAGGCGGGAACAGGGGGAAGGTGAACACTGAAGCTTTCTTT | CASSLGGNRGKVNTEAFF
TRBJ1-1 | - | - | TRBV5-1 | TGCGCCAGCAGCTTGCGGGGCGTGGACACTGAAGCTTTCTTT | CASSLRGVDTEAFF
TRBJ1-1 | - | - | TRBV9 | TGTGCCAGCAGCGTACTGTCAGGGGTCACTGAAGCTTTCTTT | CASSVLSGVTEAFF
TRBJ1-5 | - | - | TRBV6-1 | TGTGCCAGCAGTGACCCGAACAGTTACAATCAGCCCCAGCATTTT | CASSDPNSYNQPQHF